This T cell receptor beta chain is drawn from a study of CD8 T cells in ankylosing spondylitis. Study-wide results and caveats: There was reportedly significant enrichment of clones that were disease-linked in matched ankylosing spondylitis synovial fluid. Ankylosing spondylitis blood seemed to carry a telltale TCR beta motif made of seven or eight highly homologous variants. Prior work had noted some motif variants in reactive arthritis blood and synovial fluid. Researchers report that disease-linked clones proved CD8+ and relatively rare in peripheral blood.

On this clonotype itself: Its antigen is as yet unknown.

In TCRdb, the 5' RACE reads were re-called with MiXCR into one record per CDR3 protein. The data show hundreds of thousands of distinct CDR3 sequences, 20% seen once. Looked up from germline, CDR1 is SEHNR and CDR2 is FQNEAQ (reference sequence). CDR3 size: 14 residues. V lost 5 bases and J lost 2, with 12 bases in between. Sequenced sample: blood, either unsorted or a sorted T cell fraction (not recorded which). The TCR was taken from a male donor with ankylosing spondylitis or in good health (not recorded which). The V call is TRBV7-9, the J call TRBJ1-2; perhaps TRBD1 as D (6 bases). CDR3 region: CASSPGDTNYGYTF. The CDR3 DNA reads TGTGCCAGCAGCCCAGGGGATACGAACTATGGCTACACCTTC.